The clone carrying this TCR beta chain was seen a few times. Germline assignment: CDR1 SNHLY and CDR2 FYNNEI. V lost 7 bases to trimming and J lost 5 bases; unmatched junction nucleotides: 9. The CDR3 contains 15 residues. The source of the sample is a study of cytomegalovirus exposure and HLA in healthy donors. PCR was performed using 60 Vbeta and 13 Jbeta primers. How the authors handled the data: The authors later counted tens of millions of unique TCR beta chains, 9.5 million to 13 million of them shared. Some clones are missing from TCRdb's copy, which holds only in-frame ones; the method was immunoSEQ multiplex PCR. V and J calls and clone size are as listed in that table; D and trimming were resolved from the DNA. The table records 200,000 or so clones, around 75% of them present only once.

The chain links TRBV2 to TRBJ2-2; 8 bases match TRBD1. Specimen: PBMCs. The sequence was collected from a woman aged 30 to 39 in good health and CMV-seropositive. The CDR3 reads CASKMTGDVTGELFF. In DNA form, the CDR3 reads TGTGCCAGCAAAATGACAGGGGATGTAACCGGGGAGCTGTTTTTT.